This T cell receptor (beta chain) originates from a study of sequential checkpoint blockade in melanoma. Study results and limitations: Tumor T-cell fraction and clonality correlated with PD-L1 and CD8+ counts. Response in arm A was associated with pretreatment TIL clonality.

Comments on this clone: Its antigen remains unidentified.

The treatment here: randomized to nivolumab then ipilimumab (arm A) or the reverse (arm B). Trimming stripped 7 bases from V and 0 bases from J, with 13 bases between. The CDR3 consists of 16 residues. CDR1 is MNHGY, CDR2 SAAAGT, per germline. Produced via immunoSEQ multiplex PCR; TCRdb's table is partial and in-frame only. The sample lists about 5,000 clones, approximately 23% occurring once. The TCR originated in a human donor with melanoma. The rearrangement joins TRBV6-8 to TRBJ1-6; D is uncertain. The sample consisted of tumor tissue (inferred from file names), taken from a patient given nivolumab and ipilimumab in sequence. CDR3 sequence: CASKGVGSSYNSPLHF. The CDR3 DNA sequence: TGTGCCAGCAAAGGAGTCGGAAGCTCCTATAATTCACCCCTCCACTTT.